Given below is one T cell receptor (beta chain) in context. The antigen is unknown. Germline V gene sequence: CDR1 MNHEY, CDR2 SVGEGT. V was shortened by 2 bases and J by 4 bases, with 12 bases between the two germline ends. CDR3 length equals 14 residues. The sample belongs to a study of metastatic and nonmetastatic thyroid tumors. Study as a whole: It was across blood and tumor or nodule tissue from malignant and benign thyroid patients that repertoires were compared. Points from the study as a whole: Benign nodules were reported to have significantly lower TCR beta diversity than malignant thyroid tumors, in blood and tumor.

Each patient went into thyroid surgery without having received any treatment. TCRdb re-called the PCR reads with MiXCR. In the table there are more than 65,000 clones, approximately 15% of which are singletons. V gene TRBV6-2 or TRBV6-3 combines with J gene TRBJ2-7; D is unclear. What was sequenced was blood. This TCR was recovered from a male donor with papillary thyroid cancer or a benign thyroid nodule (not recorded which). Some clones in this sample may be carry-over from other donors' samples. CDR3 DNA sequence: TGTGCCAGCAGTTACGGGCTCCTCGATTACGAGCAGTACTTC. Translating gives CASSYGLLDYEQYF.